Following are 16 T cell receptor beta chains from one sample sequenced in a study of PD-1 blockade in classical Hodgkin lymphoma. Time point noted: cycle 4 day 1 (C4D1), after more than five weeks of nivolumab. Brentuximab vedotin exposure varied, and every patient relapsed after autologous stem cell transplantation. Investigators isolated CD4+ T cells from thawed PBMCs through magnetic negative selection. Some clones are missing from TCRdb's copy, which holds only in-frame ones; the method was immunoSEQ multiplex PCR. Of 20,000 to 25,000 clones in the sample, approximately 70% were seen once. The sample was CD4+ T cells from blood, taken before the fourth cycle of nivolumab. Source of these receptors: a human donor with classical Hodgkin lymphoma.

This chain links TRBV6-5 with TRBJ1-5, with TRBD1 matching 10 bases. The CDR3 consists of 14 residues. CDR1 is MNHEY and CDR2 is SVGAGI in the germline V gene. J was trimmed by 8 bases and V by 7 bases; bases with no gene match: 8. CDR3 sequence reads: CASNTGQGKEPQHF. The CDR3 DNA reads as TGTGCCAGCAATACGGGACAGGGGAAGGAGCCCCAGCATTTT.

This chain uses TRBV5-6 with TRBJ2-3; 9 bases agree with TRBD1. CDR1 and CDR2 (germline): SGHDT, YYEEEE. With V trimmed by 5 bases and J by 2 bases, 12 bases remained unmatched. This CDR3 contains 17 residues. The CDR3, as DNA: TGTGCCAGCAGACCTGGGGGACAGGGACGGATCACAGATACGCAGTATTTT. Protein product: CASRPGGQGRITDTQYF.

The V call is TRBV5-5, the J call TRBJ1-1; 10 bases match TRBD1. The CDR3 covers 16 residues. Per the germline V gene, CDR1 is SGHKS and CDR2 is YYEKEE (reference sequence). The ends lost 4 bases at V and 6 bases at J; junction bases unmatched: 12. CDR3 sequence: CASSPRTGGFGSEAFF. The CDR3 DNA reads as TGTGCCAGCAGCCCCAGGACAGGGGGTTTTGGGTCTGAAGCTTTCTTT. Full variable domain (outside the CDR3, taken from reference TRBV5-5 and TRBJ1-1): DAGVTQSPTHLIKTRGQQVTLRCSPISGHKSVSWYQQVLGQGPQFIFQYYEKEERGRGNFPDRFSARQFPNYSSELNVNALLLGDSALYLCASSPRTGGFGSEAFFGQGTRLTVV.

The chain uses TRBV4-3 and TRBJ2-1, with D hard to call. This CDR3 spans 16 amino acids. CDR1 and CDR2 (germline): LGHNA, YSLEER. Trimming left V 0 bases short and J 9 bases short, with 18 bases between. The DNA for the CDR3 is TGCGCCAGCAGCCAAGATCCTGGGCGCCTAGAGGCTGAGCAGTTCTTC. Protein product: CASSQDPGRLEAEQFF.

This CDR3 is CASSTPEKLFF. The CDR3 DNA sequence: TGTGCCAGCAGTACCCCGGAAAAACTGTTTTTT. The chain links TRBV28 to TRBJ1-4; D unclear. CDR1 is MDHEN, CDR2 SYDVKM, per germline. The CDR3 covers 11 residues. Trimming pared 5 bases from V and 8 bases from J, leaving 6 bases between. Full variable domain (missing parts from reference TRBV28 and TRBJ1-4): DVKVTQSSRYLVKRTGEKVFLECVQDMDHENMFWYRQDPGLGLRLIYFSYDVKMKEKGDIPEGYSVSREKKERFSLILESASTNQTSMYLCASSTPEKLFFGSGTQLSVL.

The chain combines TRBV5-4 with TRBJ2-1; the D gene is possibly TRBD2 (5 bases). V lost 0 bases and J 7 bases, leaving 14 bases between the germline ends. Germline lookup yields CDR1 SGHNT and CDR2 YYREEE (reference sequence). This CDR3 has 15 residues. The CDR3 bases are TGTGCCAGCAGCTTGGGGGCTATAACGGGGAATGAGCAGTTCTTC. Encoded protein: CASSLGAITGNEQFF. The whole variable domain, remainder taken from reference TRBV5-4 and TRBJ2-1, is ETGVTQSPTHLIKTRGQQVTLRCSSQSGHNTVSWYQQALGQGPQFIFQYYREEENGRGNFPPRFSGLQFPNYSSELNVNALELDDSALYLCASSLGAITGNEQFFGPGTRLTVL.

The gene calls are TRBV5-4 and TRBJ2-5; 14 bases align to TRBD2. V lost 3 bases to trimming and J lost 2 bases; unmatched junction nucleotides: 9. CDR1 and CDR2 (germline): SGHNT, YYREEE (reference sequence). The CDR3 has 18 amino acids. CDR3 loop: CASSSGTSGGRPQETQYF. The CDR3 DNA reads as TGTGCCAGCAGCTCGGGGACTAGCGGGGGCCGTCCTCAAGAGACCCAGTACTTC.

The chain links TRBV7-2 to TRBJ2-3, with TRBD2 matching 10 bases. Per the germline V gene, CDR1 is SGHTA and CDR2 is FQGNSA. The CDR3 runs 17 residues. Trimming at V came to 5 bases and at J to 0 bases, leaving 8 bases not matched to a gene. DNA for the CDR3: TGTGCCAGCAGCCGGAAGGGACTAGCGACTAGCACAGATACGCAGTATTTT. Amino acid sequence: CASSRKGLATSTDTQYF.

The chain is built from TRBV7-9 and TRBJ1-1; the D is unclear. V was pared by 3 bases and J by 0 bases, with 11 bases between. Per germline, CDR1 SEHNR and CDR2 FQNEAQ (reference sequence). CDR3 size: 15 residues. CDR3 nucleotides: TGTGCCAGCAGCTTCAGCGGCTCAATGAACACTGAAGCTTTCTTT. As protein: CASSFSGSMNTEAFF.

The V call is TRBV7-9, the J call TRBJ1-1, with 8 bases fitting TRBD1. V trimming: 5 bases; J trimming: 5 bases; junction bases outside the gene matches: 4. Per germline, CDR1 SEHNR and CDR2 FQNEAQ (reference sequence). The CDR3 length is 13 residues. The CDR3 region is CASSNQGATEAFF. CDR3 DNA: TGTGCCAGCAGCAACCAGGGGGCTACTGAAGCTTTCTTT.

This sequence joins TRBV6-5 and TRBJ2-6; the D gene is possibly TRBD1 (5 bases). Germline V lookup: CDR1 MNHEY, CDR2 SVGAGI. Trimming removed 9 bases at V and 2 bases at J, with 14 bases between. The CDR3 loop spans 15 amino acids. The chain's CDR3 is CASSPTGAGANVLTF. CDR3 DNA: TGTGCCAGTTCCCCTACAGGCGCTGGGGCCAACGTCCTGACTTTC.

This chain connects TRBV5-1 to TRBJ2-7; maybe TRBD2 (5 bases). The CDR3 loop spans 17 amino acids. From germline, CDR1 is SGHRS and CDR2 YFSETQ. The ends were cut back, 0 bases at V and 3 bases at J, with 19 bases in the middle. CDR3 nucleotides: TGCGCCAGCAGCTTGGGACTACCGGGCGCACTGGGCTACGAGCAGTACTTC. Translating it yields CASSLGLPGALGYEQYF.

The chain combines TRBV7-2 with TRBJ2-5; D may be TRBD1 (6 bases). Trimming left V 3 bases short and J 5 bases short, with 13 bases between. Germline CDR1 SGHTA, CDR2 FQGNSA. The CDR3 spans 14 residues. The CDR3 bases are TGTGCCAGCAGCTTTTCAGGGGCGTGGGAGACCCAGTACTTC. This sequence encodes CASSFSGAWETQYF.

The chain joins TRBV7-9 to TRBJ2-7; a possible D gene is TRBD1 (5 bases). Trimming pared 5 bases from V and 2 bases from J, leaving 13 bases between. This CDR3 is built from 14 residues. The germline gives CDR1 SEHNR, CDR2 FQNEAQ (reference sequence). This chain's CDR3 is CASSPQAITYEQYF. The DNA for the CDR3 is TGTGCCAGCAGCCCACAGGCGATTACCTACGAGCAGTACTTC.

This chain joins TRBV7-2 and TRBJ1-2; TRBD1 is a possible D gene (6 bases). V dropped 2 bases and J dropped 8 bases, with 15 bases sitting between them. Germline V CDR1 and CDR2: SGHTA, FQGNSA. The CDR3 extends over 14 amino acids. CDR3: CASSLNAQGPGYTF. In DNA form, the CDR3 reads TGTGCCAGCAGCTTAAACGCACAGGGCCCCGGCTACACCTTC.

This clone was counted a single time. The chain recombines TRBV28 with TRBJ2-1; tentatively, D is TRBD1 (6 bases). The germline gives CDR1 MDHEN, CDR2 SYDVKM. Between the trimmed V and J ends, which lost 5 bases and 5 bases, there was a span of 16 bases. The CDR3 length is 15 residues. The CDR3 reads CASSHHRVWHNEQFF. For the CDR3, the DNA is TGTGCCAGCAGTCACCACAGGGTATGGCACAATGAGCAGTTCTTC.